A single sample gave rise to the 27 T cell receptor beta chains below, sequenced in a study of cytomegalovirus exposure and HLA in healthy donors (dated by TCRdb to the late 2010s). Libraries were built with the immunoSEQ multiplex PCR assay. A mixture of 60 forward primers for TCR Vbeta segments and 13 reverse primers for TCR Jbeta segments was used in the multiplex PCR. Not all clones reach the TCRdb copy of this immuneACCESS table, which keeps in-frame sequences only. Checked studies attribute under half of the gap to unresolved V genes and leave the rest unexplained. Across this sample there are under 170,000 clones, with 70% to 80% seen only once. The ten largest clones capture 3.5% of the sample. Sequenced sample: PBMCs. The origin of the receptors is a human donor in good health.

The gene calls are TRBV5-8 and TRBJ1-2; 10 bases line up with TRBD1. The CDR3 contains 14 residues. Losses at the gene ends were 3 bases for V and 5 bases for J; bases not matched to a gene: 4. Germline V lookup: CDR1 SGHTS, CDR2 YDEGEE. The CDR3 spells CASSSGQGKYGYTF. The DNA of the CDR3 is TGTGCCAGCAGCTCGGGACAGGGGAAGTATGGCTACACCTTC.

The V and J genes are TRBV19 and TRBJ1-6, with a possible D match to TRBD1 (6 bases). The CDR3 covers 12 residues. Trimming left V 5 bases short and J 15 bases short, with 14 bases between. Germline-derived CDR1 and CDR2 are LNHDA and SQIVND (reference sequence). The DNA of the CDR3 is TGTGCCAGTAGTTTCCGGACAGCGGTCCTCCACTTT. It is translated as CASSFRTAVLHF.

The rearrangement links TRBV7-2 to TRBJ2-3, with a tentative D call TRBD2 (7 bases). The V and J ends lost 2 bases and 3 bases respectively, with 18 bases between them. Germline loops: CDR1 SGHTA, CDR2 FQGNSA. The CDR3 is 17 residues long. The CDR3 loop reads CASSLLTRRGGTDTQYF. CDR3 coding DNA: TGTGCCAGCAGCTTATTAACCCGGAGGGGGGGGACAGATACGCAGTATTTT.

CDR3 DNA: TGTGCCAGCAGCTCAGAAAGACAGTTTAAAGCTTTCTTT. Residues: CASSSERQFKAFF. The rearrangement links TRBV11-2 to TRBJ1-1; D possibly corresponds to TRBD1 (5 bases). The germline V gene has CDR1 SGHAT and CDR2 FQNNGV. With 4 bases removed from V and 9 bases from J, the gap between germline ends came to 15 bases. The CDR3 has 13 amino acids.

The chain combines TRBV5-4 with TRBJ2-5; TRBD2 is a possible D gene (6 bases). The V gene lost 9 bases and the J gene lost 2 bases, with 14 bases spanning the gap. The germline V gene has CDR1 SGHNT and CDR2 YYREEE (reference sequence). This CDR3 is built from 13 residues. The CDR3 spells CATRRGGQETQYF. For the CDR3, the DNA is TGTGCCACCCGACGGGGAGGTCAAGAGACCCAGTACTTC. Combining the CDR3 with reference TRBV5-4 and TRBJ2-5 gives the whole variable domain ETGVTQSPTHLIKTRGQQVTLRCSSQSGHNTVSWYQQALGQGPQFIFQYYREEENGRGNFPPRFSGLQFPNYSSELNVNALELDDSALYLCATRRGGQETQYFGPGTRLLVL.

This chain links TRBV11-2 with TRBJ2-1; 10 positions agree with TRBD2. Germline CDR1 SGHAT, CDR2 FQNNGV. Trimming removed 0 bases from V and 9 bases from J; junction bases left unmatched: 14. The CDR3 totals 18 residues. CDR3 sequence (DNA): TGTGCCAGCAGCTTAGATCGAGCAGCGGGAGGGAAGACCGGTGAGCAGTTCTTC. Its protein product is CASSLDRAAGGKTGEQFF.

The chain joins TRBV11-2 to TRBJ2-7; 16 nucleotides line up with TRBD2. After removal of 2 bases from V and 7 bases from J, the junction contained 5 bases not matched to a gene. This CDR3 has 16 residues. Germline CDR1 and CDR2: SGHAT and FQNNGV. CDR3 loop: CASSLWGLAGGREQYF. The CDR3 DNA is TGTGCCAGCAGCTTATGGGGACTAGCGGGGGGGCGTGAGCAGTACTTC.

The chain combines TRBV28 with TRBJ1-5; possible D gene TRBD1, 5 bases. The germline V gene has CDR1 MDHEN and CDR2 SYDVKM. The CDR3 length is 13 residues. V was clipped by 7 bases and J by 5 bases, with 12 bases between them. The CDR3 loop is CASTPTDHQPQHF. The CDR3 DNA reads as TGTGCCAGCACCCCGACAGACCATCAGCCCCAGCATTTT. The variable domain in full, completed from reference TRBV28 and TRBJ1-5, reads DVKVTQSSRYLVKRTGEKVFLECVQDMDHENMFWYRQDPGLGLRLIYFSYDVKMKEKGDIPEGYSVSREKKERFSLILESASTNQTSMYLCASTPTDHQPQHFGDGTRLSIL.

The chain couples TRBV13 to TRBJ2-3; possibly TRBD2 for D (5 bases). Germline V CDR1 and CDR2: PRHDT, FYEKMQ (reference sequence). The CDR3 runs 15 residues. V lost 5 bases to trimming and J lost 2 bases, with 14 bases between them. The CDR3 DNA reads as TGTGCCAGCAGCCCAAGCGGCGCTGACACAGATACGCAGTATTTT. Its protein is CASSPSGADTDTQYF.

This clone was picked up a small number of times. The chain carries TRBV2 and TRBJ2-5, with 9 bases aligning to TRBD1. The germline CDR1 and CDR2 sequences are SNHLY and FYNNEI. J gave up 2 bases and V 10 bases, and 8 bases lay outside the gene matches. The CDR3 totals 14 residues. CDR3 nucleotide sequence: TGTGCCACCGATCTTGACAGGGGGCAAGAGACCCAGTACTTC. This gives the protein CATDLDRGQETQYF.

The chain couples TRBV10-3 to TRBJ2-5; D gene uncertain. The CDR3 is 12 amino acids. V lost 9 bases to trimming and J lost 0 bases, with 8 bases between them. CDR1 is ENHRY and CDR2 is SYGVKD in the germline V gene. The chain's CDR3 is CAISAYQETQYF. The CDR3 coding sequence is TGTGCCATAAGCGCCTACCAAGAGACCCAGTACTTC.

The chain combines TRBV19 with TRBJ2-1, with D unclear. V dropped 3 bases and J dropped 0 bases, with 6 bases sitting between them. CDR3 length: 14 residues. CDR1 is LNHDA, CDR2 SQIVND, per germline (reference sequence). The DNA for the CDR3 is TGTGCCAGTAGTATTAGCCACTCCTACAATGAGCAGTTCTTC. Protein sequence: CASSISHSYNEQFF.

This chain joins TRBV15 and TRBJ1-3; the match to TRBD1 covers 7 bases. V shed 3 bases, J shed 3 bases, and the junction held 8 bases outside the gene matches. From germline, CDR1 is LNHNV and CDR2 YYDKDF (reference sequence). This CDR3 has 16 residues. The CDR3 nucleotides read TGTGCCACCAGCAGGGCAGGGACAGACCTTGGAAACACCATATATTTT. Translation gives CATSRAGTDLGNTIYF.

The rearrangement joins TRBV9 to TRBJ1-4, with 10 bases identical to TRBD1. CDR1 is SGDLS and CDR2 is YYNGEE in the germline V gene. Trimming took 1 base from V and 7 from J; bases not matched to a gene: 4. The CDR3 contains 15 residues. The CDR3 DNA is TGTGCCAGCAGCGTACAGACAGGGGGCTTTGAAAAACTGTTTTTT. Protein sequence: CASSVQTGGFEKLFF.

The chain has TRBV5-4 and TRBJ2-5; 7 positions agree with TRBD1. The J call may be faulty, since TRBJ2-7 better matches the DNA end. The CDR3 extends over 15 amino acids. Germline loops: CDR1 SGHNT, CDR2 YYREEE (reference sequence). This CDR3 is CASSKGSTGVDEQYF. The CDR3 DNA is TGTGCCAGCAGCAAGGGCTCTACAGGGGTCGACGAGCAGTACTTC.

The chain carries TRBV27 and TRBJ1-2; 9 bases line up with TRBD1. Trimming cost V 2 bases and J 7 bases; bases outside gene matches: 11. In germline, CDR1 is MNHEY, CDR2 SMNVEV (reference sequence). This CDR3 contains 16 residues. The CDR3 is CASSLASGTGIFGYTF. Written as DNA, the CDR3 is TGTGCCAGCAGTTTAGCGTCCGGGACAGGGATCTTTGGCTACACCTTC.

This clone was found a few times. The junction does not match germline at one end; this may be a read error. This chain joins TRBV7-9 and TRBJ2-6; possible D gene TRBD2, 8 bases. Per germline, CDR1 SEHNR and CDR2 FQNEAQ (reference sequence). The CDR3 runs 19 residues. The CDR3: CASSLGSGGDSSGANVLPF. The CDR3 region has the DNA TGTGCCAGCAGCTTAGGTTCGGGGGGGGACAGCTCTGGGGCCAACGTCCTGCCTTTC. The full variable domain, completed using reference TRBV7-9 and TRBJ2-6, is DTGVSQNPRHKITKRGQNVTFRCDPISEHNRLYWYRQTLGQGPEFLTYFQNEAQLEKSRLLSDRFSAERPKGSFSTLEIQRTEQGDSAMYLCASSLGSGGDSSGANVLPFGAGSRLTVL.

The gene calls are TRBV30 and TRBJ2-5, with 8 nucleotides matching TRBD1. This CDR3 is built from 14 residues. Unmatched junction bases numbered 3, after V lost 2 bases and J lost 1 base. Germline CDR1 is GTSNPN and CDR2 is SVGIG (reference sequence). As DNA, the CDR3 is TGTGCCTGGAGTCGAACAGGGGGCCAAGAGACCCAGTACTTC. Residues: CAWSRTGGQETQYF. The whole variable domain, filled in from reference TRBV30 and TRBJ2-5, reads SQTIHQWPATLVQPVGSPLSLECTVEGTSNPNLYWYRQAAGRGLQLLFYSVGIGQISSEVPQNLSASRPQDRQFILSSKKLLLSDSGFYLCAWSRTGGQETQYFGPGTRLLVL.

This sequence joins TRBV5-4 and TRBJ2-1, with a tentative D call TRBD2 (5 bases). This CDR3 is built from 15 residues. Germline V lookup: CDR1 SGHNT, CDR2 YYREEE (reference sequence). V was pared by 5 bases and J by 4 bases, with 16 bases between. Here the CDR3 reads CASSQTGLAYNEQFF. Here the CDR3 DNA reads TGTGCCAGCAGTCAAACCGGACTGGCTTACAATGAGCAGTTCTTC.

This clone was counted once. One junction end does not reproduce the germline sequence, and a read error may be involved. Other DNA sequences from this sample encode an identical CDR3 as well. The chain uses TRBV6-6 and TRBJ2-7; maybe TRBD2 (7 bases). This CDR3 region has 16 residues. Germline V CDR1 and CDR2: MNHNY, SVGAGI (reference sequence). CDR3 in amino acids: CASIQGPGRGPYEQYF. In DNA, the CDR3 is TGTGCTAGCATCCAAGGGCCAGGGCGGGGGCCCTACGAGCAGTACTTC.

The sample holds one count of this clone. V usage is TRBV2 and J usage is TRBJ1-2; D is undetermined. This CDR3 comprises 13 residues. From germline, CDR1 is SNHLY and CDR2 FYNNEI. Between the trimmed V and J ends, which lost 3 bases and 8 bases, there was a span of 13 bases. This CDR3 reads CASSDVGESGYTF. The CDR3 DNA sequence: TGTGCCAGCAGTGATGTCGGGGAGAGCGGCTACACCTTC.

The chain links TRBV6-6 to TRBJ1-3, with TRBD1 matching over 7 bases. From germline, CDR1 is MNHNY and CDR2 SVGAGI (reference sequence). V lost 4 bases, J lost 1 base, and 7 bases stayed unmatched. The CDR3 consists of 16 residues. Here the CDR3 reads CASSFLEGASGNTIYF. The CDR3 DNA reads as TGTGCCAGCAGTTTTCTAGAGGGGGCGTCTGGAAACACCATATATTTT.

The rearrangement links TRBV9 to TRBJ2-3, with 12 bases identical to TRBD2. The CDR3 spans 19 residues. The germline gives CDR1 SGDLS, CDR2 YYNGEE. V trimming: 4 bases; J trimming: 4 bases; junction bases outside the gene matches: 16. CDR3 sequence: CASSPRELAGGPGADTQYF. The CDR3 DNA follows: TGTGCCAGCAGCCCCAGAGAGCTAGCGGGAGGGCCAGGCGCAGATACGCAGTATTTT.

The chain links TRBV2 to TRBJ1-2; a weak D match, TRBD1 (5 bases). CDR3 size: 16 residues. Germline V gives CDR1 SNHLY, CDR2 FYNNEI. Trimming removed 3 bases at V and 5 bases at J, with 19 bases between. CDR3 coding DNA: TGTGCCAGCAGTGACGATACATTCCCCGGGGGGTATGGCTACACCTTC. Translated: CASSDDTFPGGYGYTF.

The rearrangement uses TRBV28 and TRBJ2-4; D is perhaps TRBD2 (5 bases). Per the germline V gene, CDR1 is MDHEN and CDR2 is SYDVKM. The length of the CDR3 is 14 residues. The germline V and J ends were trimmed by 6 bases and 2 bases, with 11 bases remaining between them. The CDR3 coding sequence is TGTGCCAGCAGGGGAGAAATCACCAAAAACATTCAGTACTTC. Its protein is CASRGEITKNIQYF.

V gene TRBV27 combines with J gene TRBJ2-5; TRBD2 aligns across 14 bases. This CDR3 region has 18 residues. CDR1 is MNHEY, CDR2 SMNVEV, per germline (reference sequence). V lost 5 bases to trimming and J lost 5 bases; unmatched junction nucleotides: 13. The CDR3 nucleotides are TGTGCCAGCAGTCCGGGGACTAGCGGGAGCAAGGCGGGGGAGACCCAGTACTTC. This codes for CASSPGTSGSKAGETQYF.

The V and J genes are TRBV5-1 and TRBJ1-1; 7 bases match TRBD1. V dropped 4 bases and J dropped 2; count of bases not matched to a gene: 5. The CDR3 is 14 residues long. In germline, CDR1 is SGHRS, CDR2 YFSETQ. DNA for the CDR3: TGCGCCAGCAGCAGGGACAGCTCAAACACTGAAGCTTTCTTT. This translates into CASSRDSSNTEAFF.